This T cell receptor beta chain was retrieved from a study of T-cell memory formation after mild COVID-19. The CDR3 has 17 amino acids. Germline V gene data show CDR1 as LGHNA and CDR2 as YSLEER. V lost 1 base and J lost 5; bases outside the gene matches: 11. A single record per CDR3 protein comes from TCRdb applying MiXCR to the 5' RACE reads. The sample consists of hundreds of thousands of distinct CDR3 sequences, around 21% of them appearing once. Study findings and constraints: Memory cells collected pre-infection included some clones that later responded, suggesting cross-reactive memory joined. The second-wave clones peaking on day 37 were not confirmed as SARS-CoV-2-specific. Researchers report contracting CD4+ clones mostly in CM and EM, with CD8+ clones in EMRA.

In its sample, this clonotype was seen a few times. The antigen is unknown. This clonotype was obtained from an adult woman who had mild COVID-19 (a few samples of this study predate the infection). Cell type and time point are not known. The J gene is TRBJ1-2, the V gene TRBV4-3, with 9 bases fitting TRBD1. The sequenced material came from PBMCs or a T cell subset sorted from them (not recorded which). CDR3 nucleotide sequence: TGCGCCAGCAGCCAAGGTGCGGGACAGGGAATGGGATATGGCTACACCTTC. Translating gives CASSQGAGQGMGYGYTF.